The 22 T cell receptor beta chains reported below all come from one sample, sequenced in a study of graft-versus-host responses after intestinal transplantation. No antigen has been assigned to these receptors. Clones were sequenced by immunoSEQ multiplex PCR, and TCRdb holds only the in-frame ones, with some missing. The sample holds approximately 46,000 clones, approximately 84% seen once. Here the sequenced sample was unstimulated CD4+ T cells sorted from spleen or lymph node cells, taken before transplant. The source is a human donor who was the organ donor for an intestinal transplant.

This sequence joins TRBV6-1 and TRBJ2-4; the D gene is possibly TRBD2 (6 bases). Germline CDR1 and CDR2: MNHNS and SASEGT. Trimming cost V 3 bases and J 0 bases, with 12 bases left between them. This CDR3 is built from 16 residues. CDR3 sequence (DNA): TGTGCCAGCAGTGATCCACTAGCTCCAGCCAAAAACATTCAGTACTTC. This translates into CASSDPLAPAKNIQYF.

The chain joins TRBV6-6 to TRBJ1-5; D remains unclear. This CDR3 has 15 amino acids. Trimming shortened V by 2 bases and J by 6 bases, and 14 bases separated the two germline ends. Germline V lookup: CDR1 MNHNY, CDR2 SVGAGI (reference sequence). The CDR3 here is CASSYGLSGGQPQHF. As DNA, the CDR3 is TGTGCCAGCAGTTACGGACTATCCGGAGGTCAGCCCCAGCATTTT.

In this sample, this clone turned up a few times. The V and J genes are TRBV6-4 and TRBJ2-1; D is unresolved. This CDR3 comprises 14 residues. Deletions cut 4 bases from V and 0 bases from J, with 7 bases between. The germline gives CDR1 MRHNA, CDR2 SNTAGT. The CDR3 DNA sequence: TGTGCCAGCAGTGTTGAGAGCTCCTACAATGAGCAGTTCTTC. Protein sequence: CASSVESSYNEQFF.

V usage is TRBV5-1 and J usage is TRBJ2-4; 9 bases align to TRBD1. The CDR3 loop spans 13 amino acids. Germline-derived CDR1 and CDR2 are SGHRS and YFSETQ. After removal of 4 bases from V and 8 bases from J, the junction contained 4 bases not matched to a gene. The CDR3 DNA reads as TGCGCCAGCAGCCGGACAGGGGTGGACATTCAGTACTTC. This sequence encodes CASSRTGVDIQYF.

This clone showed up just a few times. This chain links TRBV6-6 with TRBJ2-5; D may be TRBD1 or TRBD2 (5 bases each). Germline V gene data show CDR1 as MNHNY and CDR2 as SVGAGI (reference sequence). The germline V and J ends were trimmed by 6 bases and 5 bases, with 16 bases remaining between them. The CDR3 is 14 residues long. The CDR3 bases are TGTGCCAGCAGAGGGAACGGGGCAGGGGAGACCCAGTACTTC. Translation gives CASRGNGAGETQYF.

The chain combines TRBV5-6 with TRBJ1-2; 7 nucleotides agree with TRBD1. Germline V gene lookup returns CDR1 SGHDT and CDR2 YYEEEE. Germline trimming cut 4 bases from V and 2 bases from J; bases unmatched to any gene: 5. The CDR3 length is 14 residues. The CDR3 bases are TGTGCCAGCAGCCGGACAGGCGCCAACTATGGCTACACCTTC. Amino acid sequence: CASSRTGANYGYTF.

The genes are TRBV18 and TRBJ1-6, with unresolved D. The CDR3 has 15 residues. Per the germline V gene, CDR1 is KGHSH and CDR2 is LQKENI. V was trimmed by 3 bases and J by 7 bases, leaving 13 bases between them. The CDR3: CASSPLGQHNSPLHF. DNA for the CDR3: TGTGCCAGCTCACCGCTGGGTCAGCACAATTCACCCCTCCACTTT.

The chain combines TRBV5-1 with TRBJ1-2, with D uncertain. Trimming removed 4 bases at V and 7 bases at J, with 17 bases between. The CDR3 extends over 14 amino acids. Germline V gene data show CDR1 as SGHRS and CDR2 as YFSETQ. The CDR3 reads CASSLTALSTGYTF. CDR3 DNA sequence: TGCGCCAGCAGCCTGACCGCCCTATCAACTGGCTACACCTTC.

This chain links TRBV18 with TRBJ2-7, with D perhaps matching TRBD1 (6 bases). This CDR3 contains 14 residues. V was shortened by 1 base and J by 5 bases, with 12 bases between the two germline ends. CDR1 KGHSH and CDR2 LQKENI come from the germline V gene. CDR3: CASSPRQGRDEQYF. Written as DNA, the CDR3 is TGTGCCAGCTCACCACGTCAGGGGCGGGACGAGCAGTACTTC.

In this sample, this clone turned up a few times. The DNA for the CDR3 is TGTGCCAGCAGCTTGGCGGGGCGTGATGTTGTGGAAGCTTTCTTT. Translation: CASSLAGRDVVEAFF. The chain couples TRBV5-4 to TRBJ1-1; TRBD1 might be the D (5 bases). Trimming took off 0 bases at V and 8 bases at J, with 17 bases between the two ends. Germline CDR1 is SGHNT and CDR2 is YYREEE (reference sequence). The CDR3 sequence is 15 residues long.

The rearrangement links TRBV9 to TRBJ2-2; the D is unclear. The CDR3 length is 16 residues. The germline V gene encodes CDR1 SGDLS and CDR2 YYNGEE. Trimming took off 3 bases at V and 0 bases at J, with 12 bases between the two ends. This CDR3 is CASSATLGTNTGELFF. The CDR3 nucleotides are TGTGCCAGCAGCGCAACCTTGGGCACGAACACCGGGGAGCTGTTTTTT.

The DNA of the CDR3 is TGTGCCTGGAGCCCAGGGACAACACGGTCTGGAAACACCATATATTTT. Translated, it gives CAWSPGTTRSGNTIYF. The genes are TRBV30 and TRBJ1-3, with D tentatively TRBD1 (6 bases). Deletions cut 3 bases from V and 1 base from J, with 16 bases between. CDR1 and CDR2 from the germline V gene are GTSNPN and SVGIG (reference sequence). CDR3 length: 16 amino acids.

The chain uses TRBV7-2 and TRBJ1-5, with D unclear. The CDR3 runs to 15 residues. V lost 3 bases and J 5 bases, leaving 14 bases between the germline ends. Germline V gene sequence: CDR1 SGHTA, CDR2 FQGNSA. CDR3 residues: CASSFTAALDQPQHF. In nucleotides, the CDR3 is TGTGCCAGCAGCTTTACTGCCGCACTGGATCAGCCCCAGCATTTT.

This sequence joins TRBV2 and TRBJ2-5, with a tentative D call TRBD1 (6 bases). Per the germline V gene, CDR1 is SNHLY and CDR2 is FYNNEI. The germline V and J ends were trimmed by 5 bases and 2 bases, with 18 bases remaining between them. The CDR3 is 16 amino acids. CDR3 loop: CASSTQPGQLQETQYF. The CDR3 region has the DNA TGTGCCAGCAGTACCCAACCGGGACAACTACAAGAGACCCAGTACTTC.

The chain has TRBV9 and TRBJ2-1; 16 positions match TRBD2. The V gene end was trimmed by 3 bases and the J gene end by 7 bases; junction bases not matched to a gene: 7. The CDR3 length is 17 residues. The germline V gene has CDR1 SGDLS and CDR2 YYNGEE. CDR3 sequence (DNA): TGTGCCAGCAGCGGCACGGGACTAGCGGGGGGGCGAAATGAGCAGTTCTTC. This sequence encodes CASSGTGLAGGRNEQFF. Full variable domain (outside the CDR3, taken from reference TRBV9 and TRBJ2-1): DSGVTQTPKHLITATGQRVTLRCSPRSGDLSVYWYQQSLDQGLQFLIQYYNGEERAKGNILERFSAQQFPDLHSELNLSSLELGDSALYFCASSGTGLAGGRNEQFFGPGTRLTVL.

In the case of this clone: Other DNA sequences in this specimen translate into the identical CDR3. The CDR3 DNA is TGTGCCAGCAGCTATGGCTACACCTTC. Its protein product is CASSYGYTF. The gene calls are TRBV6-1 and TRBJ1-2; D gene unclear. V lost 6 bases and J lost 4, with 0 bases in between. The CDR3 extends over 9 amino acids. Germline loops: CDR1 MNHNS, CDR2 SASEGT.

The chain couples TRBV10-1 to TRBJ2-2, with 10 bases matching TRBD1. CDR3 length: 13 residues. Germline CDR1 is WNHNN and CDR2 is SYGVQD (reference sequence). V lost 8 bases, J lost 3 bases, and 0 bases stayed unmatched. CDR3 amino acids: CASGTGDTGELFF. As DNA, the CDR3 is TGCGCCAGCGGGACAGGGGACACCGGGGAGCTGTTTTTT.

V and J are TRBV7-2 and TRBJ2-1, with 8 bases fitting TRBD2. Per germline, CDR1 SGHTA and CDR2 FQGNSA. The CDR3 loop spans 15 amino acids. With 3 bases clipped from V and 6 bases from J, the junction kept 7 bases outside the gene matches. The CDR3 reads CASSFSGGHFNEQFF. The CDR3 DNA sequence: TGTGCCAGCAGCTTTTCGGGGGGGCATTTCAATGAGCAGTTCTTC.

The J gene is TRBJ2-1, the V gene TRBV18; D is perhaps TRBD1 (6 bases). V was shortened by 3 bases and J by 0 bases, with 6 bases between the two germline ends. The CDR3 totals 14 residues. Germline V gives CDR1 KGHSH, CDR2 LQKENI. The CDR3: CASSPGHSYNEQFF. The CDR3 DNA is TGTGCCAGCTCACCGGGACACTCCTACAATGAGCAGTTCTTC. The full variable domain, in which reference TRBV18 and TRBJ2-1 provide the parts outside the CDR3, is NAGVMQNPRHLVRRRGQEARLRCSPMKGHSHVYWYRQLPEEGLKFMVYLQKENIIDESGMPKERFSAEFPKEGPSILRIQQVVRGDSAAYFCASSPGHSYNEQFFGPGTRLTVL.

CDR3 DNA: TGTGCCAGCAGTTCTTTGGATCGACAATACAATGAGCAGTTCTTC. Its protein product is CASSSLDRQYNEQFF. The rearrangement joins TRBV27 to TRBJ2-1; D unresolved. V was cut by 4 bases and J by 4 bases, with 14 bases left in between. The germline V gene encodes CDR1 MNHEY and CDR2 SMNVEV (reference sequence). CDR3 length: 15 amino acids.

In DNA, the CDR3 is TGTGCCAGCAGTTCCCCAGCGGGAGGATCCTACGAGCAGTACTTC. Protein: CASSSPAGGSYEQYF. This chain uses TRBV6-6 with TRBJ2-7; the match to TRBD2 covers 9 bases. Germline lookup yields CDR1 MNHNY and CDR2 SVGAGI (reference sequence). With 4 bases clipped from V and 1 base from J, the junction kept 5 bases outside the gene matches. The CDR3 extends over 15 amino acids.

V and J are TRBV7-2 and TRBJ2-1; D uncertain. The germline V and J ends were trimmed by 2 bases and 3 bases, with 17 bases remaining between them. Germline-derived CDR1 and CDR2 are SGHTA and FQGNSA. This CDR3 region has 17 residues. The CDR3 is CASSLFYRASFYNEQFF. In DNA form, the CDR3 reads TGTGCCAGCAGCTTATTTTACCGGGCGAGCTTCTACAATGAGCAGTTCTTC.